Below, 15 T cell receptor beta chains from the same sample are listed, as sequenced in a study of blood T cell repertoires in COVID-19. Data came from immunoSEQ multiplex PCR; TCRdb stores just in-frame clones and leaves some out. The repertoire holds about 96,000 clones, with around 84% as singletons. Sequencing was carried out using peripheral blood. The receptors shown here come from a woman between 55 and 75 years old with acute or convalescent COVID-19.

This clone showed up just once. CDR3 DNA: TGTGCCAGTAGTATATGGGGCCCAATGAATGAAAAACTGTTTTTT. It is translated as CASSIWGPMNEKLFF. This chain connects TRBV19 to TRBJ1-4, with TRBD1 as a possible D gene (5 bases). The CDR3 covers 15 residues. Germline loops: CDR1 LNHDA, CDR2 SQIVND (reference sequence). Trimming stripped 2 bases from V and 5 bases from J, with 12 bases between.

This clone was picked up one time. The J gene is TRBJ2-3, the V gene TRBV6-4, with D unclear. V lost 2 bases to trimming and J lost 2 bases, with 5 bases between them. Germline values: CDR1 MRHNA, CDR2 SNTAGT. CDR3 size: 13 residues. In nucleotides, the CDR3 is TGTGCCAGCAGTGACCCCTACACAGATACGCAGTATTTT. Its protein product is CASSDPYTDTQYF.

The rearrangement joins TRBV7-2 to TRBJ1-6; tentative D call: TRBD1 (5 bases). The CDR3 has 16 residues. V was pared by 1 base and J by 6 bases, with 13 bases between. CDR1 SGHTA and CDR2 FQGNSA come from the germline V gene. CDR3 coding DNA: TGTGCCAGCAGCTTAGAGCGGGTGGGGACTAATTCACCCCTCCACTTT. Its protein is CASSLERVGTNSPLHF. The variable domain in full, with the rest retrieved from reference TRBV7-2 and TRBJ1-6, is GAGVSQSPSNKVTEKGKDVELRCDPISGHTALYWYRQSLGQGLEFLIYFQGNSAPDKSGLPSDRFSAERTGGSVSTLTIQRTQQEDSAVYLCASSLERVGTNSPLHFGNGTRLTVT.

The chain links TRBV15 to TRBJ2-1; D is unresolved. Trimming took 0 bases from V and 5 from J, leaving 11 bases between them. Germline lookup yields CDR1 LNHNV and CDR2 YYDKDF (reference sequence). The CDR3 has 15 amino acids. This CDR3 is CATSRDRWQNNEQFF. In DNA, the CDR3 is TGTGCCACCAGCAGAGATCGTTGGCAGAACAATGAGCAGTTCTTC.

A single count supports this clone. This chain joins TRBV30 and TRBJ1-5; D not certain. The CDR3 length is 13 residues. Trimming cost V 2 bases and J 3 bases, with 8 bases left between them. Germline V gene sequence: CDR1 GTSNPN, CDR2 SVGIG (reference sequence). In DNA form, the CDR3 reads TGTGCCTGGAGTCCAGGTCCCAATCAGCCCCAGCATTTT. It specifies CAWSPGPNQPQHF.

This chain connects TRBV9 to TRBJ2-3, with a weak D call TRBD2 (6 bases). Trimming removed 7 bases from V and 2 bases from J, with 14 bases in between. Germline V lookup: CDR1 SGDLS, CDR2 YYNGEE. The CDR3 has 14 residues. CDR3 amino acids: CASQRGVITDTQYF. CDR3 DNA: TGTGCCAGCCAGCGCGGGGTAATCACAGATACGCAGTATTTT.

The chain joins TRBV7-2 to TRBJ2-7, with a weak D call TRBD1 (5 bases). This CDR3 is 14 amino acids long. Germline CDR1 is SGHTA and CDR2 is FQGNSA. Trimming removed 7 bases at V and 0 bases at J, with 13 bases between. The CDR3 region is CASTFETDSYEQYF. In DNA, the CDR3 is TGTGCCAGCACCTTTGAGACAGACTCCTACGAGCAGTACTTC. The entire variable domain, with the rest obtained from reference TRBV7-2 and TRBJ2-7, is as follows: GAGVSQSPSNKVTEKGKDVELRCDPISGHTALYWYRQSLGQGLEFLIYFQGNSAPDKSGLPSDRFSAERTGGSVSTLTIQRTQQEDSAVYLCASTFETDSYEQYFGPGTRLTVT.

V gene TRBV18 combines with J gene TRBJ2-7, with a weak D call TRBD1 (6 bases). The CDR3 is made up of 14 amino acids. V lost 3 bases and J lost 0, with 9 bases in between. Germline CDR1 reads KGHSH; CDR2 reads LQKENI. The CDR3 sequence is CASSPTGNSYEQYF. In nucleotides, the CDR3 is TGTGCCAGCTCACCGACAGGAAACTCCTACGAGCAGTACTTC.

Only one count was recorded for this clone. The CDR3 here is CASSFPGGTEAFF. In nucleotides, the CDR3 is TGTGCCAGCAGCTTCCCAGGGGGCACTGAAGCTTTCTTT. This chain connects TRBV7-2 to TRBJ1-1, with TRBD1 matching 7 bases. J gave up 4 bases and V 3 bases, and 2 bases lay outside the gene matches. Germline CDR1 and CDR2: SGHTA and FQGNSA. CDR3 length: 13 amino acids.

The chain joins TRBV18 to TRBJ2-1; the match to TRBD2 covers 9 bases. The CDR3 extends over 16 amino acids. Per the germline V gene, CDR1 is KGHSH and CDR2 is LQKENI. With 3 bases clipped from V and 4 bases from J, the junction kept 7 bases outside the gene matches. The CDR3 DNA reads TGTGCCAGCTCACCTCAGACTAGCGGCCGATACAATGAGCAGTTCTTC. It specifies CASSPQTSGRYNEQFF.

This clone came up many times. The chain combines TRBV11-3 with TRBJ2-3; TRBD2 agrees at 10 bases. J was trimmed by 10 bases and V by 5 bases; bases with no gene match: 6. In germline, CDR1 is SGHNT, CDR2 YENEEA. This CDR3 spans 13 amino acids. CDR3 amino acids: CASSLGTSEPQYF. The DNA of the CDR3 is TGTGCCAGCAGCCTTGGGACTAGCGAGCCGCAGTATTTT.

This rearrangement joins TRBV18 to TRBJ1-1; TRBD1 matches at 7 bases. The CDR3 spans 15 residues. V dropped 2 bases and J dropped 0; count of bases not matched to a gene: 3. The V gene's germline CDR1 is KGHSH and CDR2 LQKENI. Here the CDR3 reads CASSPGQVMNTEAFF. CDR3 nucleotide sequence: TGTGCCAGCTCACCAGGACAGGTTATGAACACTGAAGCTTTCTTT. The variable domain in full, with the rest retrieved from reference TRBV18 and TRBJ1-1, is NAGVMQNPRHLVRRRGQEARLRCSPMKGHSHVYWYRQLPEEGLKFMVYLQKENIIDESGMPKERFSAEFPKEGPSILRIQQVVRGDSAAYFCASSPGQVMNTEAFFGQGTRLTVV.

The chain recombines TRBV28 with TRBJ2-2; TRBD1 matches 7 bases. Trimming at V came to 3 bases and at J to 2 bases, leaving 3 bases not matched to a gene. Per the germline V gene, CDR1 is MDHEN and CDR2 is SYDVKM. The CDR3 totals 15 residues. CDR3 DNA: TGTGCCAGCAGTTTGGGACAGATCAACACCGGGGAGCTGTTTTTT. Translated, it gives CASSLGQINTGELFF.

This clone was picked up one time. The chain recombines TRBV30 with TRBJ1-2; D not resolved. From germline, CDR1 is GTSNPN and CDR2 SVGIG (reference sequence). The CDR3 has 12 amino acids. The germline V and J ends were trimmed by 1 base and 4 bases, with 7 bases remaining between them. The CDR3 sequence is CAWSGGIYGYTF. The CDR3, as DNA: TGTGCCTGGAGTGGAGGAATCTATGGCTACACCTTC.

V gene TRBV12-3 or TRBV12-4 combines with J gene TRBJ1-2; 10 nucleotides match TRBD1. CDR3 length equals 13 residues. The V gene end was trimmed by 7 bases and the J gene end by 4 bases; junction bases not matched to a gene: 3. The CDR3 loop is CASMTGGSYGYTF. CDR3 DNA sequence: TGTGCCAGCATGACAGGGGGCAGCTATGGCTACACCTTC.